This T cell receptor beta chain stems from a study of a mutant IDH1 vaccine in newly diagnosed glioma. Study-wide background: Patients were started on vaccination 4-6 weeks after radiotherapy alone, or with temozolomide cycles. Among treated patients, 62.5% were male and approximately 40% female, and mean age was about 39 years. The therapy given earlier, which was standard therapy, consisted of radiotherapy, temozolomide, or both, and most of the patients received both.

Indicated time point: week 23, last vaccination. All doses held 300 ug of mutant IDH1 20-mer peptide, with topical imiquimod. V was pared by 7 bases and J by 1 base, with 10 bases between. This CDR3 has 14 residues. Germline V gene data show CDR1 as LNHDA and CDR2 as SQIVND (reference sequence). Worth noting for this clone: The antigen is not known.

TCRdb keeps only in-frame clones here, not all; method: immunoSEQ multiplex PCR. The sample has 65,000 or so clones; 70% to 90% are singletons. The origin of this receptor is a young man with glioma. The rearrangement joins TRBV19 to TRBJ2-2; no reliable D call. This specimen was PBMCs, taken from a glioma patient whose treatment included an IDH1 peptide vaccine. In nucleotides, the CDR3 is TGTGCCAGTACTTGGGGTTGGAACACCGGGGAGCTGTTTTTT. Amino acid sequence: CASTWGWNTGELFF. Complete variable domain (other parts from reference TRBV19 and TRBJ2-2): DGGITQSPKYLFRKEGQNVTLSCEQNLNHDAMYWYRQDPGQGLRLIYYSQIVNDFQKGDIAEGYSVSREKKESFPLTVTSAQKNPTAFYLCASTWGWNTGELFFGEGSRLTVL.